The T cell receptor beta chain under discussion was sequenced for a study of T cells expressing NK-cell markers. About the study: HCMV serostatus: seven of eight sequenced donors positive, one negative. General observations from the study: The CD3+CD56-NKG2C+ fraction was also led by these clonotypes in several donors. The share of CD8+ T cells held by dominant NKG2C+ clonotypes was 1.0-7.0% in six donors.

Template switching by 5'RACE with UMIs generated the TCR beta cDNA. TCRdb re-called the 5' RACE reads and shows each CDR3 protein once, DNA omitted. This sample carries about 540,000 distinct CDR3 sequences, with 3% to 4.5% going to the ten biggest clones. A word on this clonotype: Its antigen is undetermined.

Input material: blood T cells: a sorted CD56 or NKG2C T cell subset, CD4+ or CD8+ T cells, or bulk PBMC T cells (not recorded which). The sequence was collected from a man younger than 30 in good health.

CDR3 loop: CASSAGVHYNEQFF. This rearrangement joins TRBV5-1 to TRBJ2-1; TCRdb proposes TRBD1, but this gene call is untestable without DNA. From germline, CDR1 is SGHRS and CDR2 YFSETQ. CDR3 length equals 14 residues.